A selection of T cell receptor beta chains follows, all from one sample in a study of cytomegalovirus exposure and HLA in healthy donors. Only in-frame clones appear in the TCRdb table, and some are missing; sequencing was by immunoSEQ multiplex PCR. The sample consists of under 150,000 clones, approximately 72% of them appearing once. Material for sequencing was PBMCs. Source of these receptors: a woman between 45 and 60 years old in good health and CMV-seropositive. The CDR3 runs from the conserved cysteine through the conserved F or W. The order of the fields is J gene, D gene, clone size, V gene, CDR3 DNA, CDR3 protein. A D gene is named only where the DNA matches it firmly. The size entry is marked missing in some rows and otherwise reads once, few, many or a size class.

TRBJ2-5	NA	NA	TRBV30	TGTGCCTGGAGTGTAGGTGCTAGCAGCCTGACCCAGTACTTC	CAWSVGASSLTQYF
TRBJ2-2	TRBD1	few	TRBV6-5	TGTGCCAGCAGTCAAGACAGGGAGAACACCGGGGAGCTGTTTTTT	CASSQDRENTGELFF
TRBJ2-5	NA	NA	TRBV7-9	TGTTCCAGCAGCTTAGGGGGGCGCCGGGAGACCCAGTACTTC	CSSSLGGRRETQYF
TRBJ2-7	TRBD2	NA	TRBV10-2	TGCGCCAGCAGAGGACTAGCGGGAGGGGCCTCCTACGAGCAGTACTTC	CASRGLAGGASYEQYF
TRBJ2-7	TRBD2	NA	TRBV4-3	TGCGCCAGCAGCCAAACTCTAGCGGGAGTCTACGAGCAGTACTTC	CASSQTLAGVYEQYF
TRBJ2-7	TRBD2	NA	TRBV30	TGTGCCTGGAGAGGTGGGTTAGCGGGAGGGCCAGGGGACGAGCAGTACTTC	CAWRGGLAGGPGDEQYF
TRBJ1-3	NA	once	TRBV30	TGTGCCTGGAGTGTCGGGTACTCTGGAAACACCATATATTTT	CAWSVGYSGNTIYF
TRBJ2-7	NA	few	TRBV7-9	TGTGCCAGCAGCCCCTGGCGGGCCAGAAAGCCCACCGAGCAGTACTTC	CASSPWRARKPTEQYF
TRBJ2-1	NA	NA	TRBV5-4	TGTGCCAGCAGCCTTACTACTAACAATGAGCAGTTCTTC	CASSLTTNNEQFF
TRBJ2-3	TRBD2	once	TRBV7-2	TGTGCCAGCAGCTTAATCTCCCTAGCGGGAGTTCGGGGTACGCAGTATTTT	CASSLISLAGVRGTQYF
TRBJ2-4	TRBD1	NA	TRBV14	TGTGCCAGCAGCCAAAGGGGGCTTTACCAAAACATTCAGTACTTC	CASSQRGLYQNIQYF
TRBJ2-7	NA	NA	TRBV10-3	TGTGCCATCAGTGGGGGGTTAGACAGGAGCTCCTACGAGCAGTACTTC	CAISGGLDRSSYEQYF
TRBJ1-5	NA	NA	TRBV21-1	TGTGCCAGCAGATTTATAACGAGGCCCCAGCATTTT	CASRFITRPQHF
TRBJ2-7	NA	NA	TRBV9	TGTGCCAGCAGCCGGACAGCCCAAACCCGCTACGAGCAGTACTTC	CASSRTAQTRYEQYF
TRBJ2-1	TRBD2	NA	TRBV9	TGTGCCAGCAGCGTGGCTAGCGGGGGGGTGCAGTTCTTC	CASSVASGGVQFF
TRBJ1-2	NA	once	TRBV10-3	TGTGCCATCAGTTCAGGGGTTGACTATGGCTACACCTTC	CAISSGVDYGYTF
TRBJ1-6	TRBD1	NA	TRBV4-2	TGTGCCAGCAGCCAAGATCATGTGGGACAGGGAGTTTCACCCCTCCACTTT	CASSQDHVGQGVSPLHF
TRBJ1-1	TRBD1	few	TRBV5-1	TGCGCCAGCAGCTCGCTGGGGACAGACACTGAAGCTTTCTTT	CASSSLGTDTEAFF
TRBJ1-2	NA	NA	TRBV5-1	TGCGCCAGCAGCTTGGCCAGAGGCAGTATCGATGGCTACACCTTC	CASSLARGSIDGYTF
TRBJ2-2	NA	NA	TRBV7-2	TGTGCCAGCAGCTACAGGGGGGGCGGGGAGCTGTTTTTT	CASSYRGGGELFF
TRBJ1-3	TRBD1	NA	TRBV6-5	TGTGCCAGCAGTAACCGGGACAGGGGGGGAAACACCATATATTTT	CASSNRDRGGNTIYF
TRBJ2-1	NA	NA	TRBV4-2	TGTGCCAGCAGCCCCCAGGACAGCTCCTACAATGAGCAGTTCTTC	CASSPQDSSYNEQFF
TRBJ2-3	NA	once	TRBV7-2	TGTGCCAGCAGCTCCCGGGGTGGGTCCAATACGCAGTATTTT	CASSSRGGSNTQYF
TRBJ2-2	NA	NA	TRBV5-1	TGCGCCAGCAGAACGGGGGAGACCGGGGAGCTGTTTTTT	CASRTGETGELFF
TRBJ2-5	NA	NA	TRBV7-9	TGTGCCAGCAGCTTAGCGTCGGCGGGGCCGTACCAAGAGACCCAGTACTTC	CASSLASAGPYQETQYF
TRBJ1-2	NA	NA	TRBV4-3	TGCGCCAGCAGCCACACAGAACCCTATGGCTACACCTTC	CASSHTEPYGYTF
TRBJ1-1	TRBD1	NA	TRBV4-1	TGCGCCAGCAGCCAGGGACAGGAGAACACTGAAGCTTTCTTT	CASSQGQENTEAFF
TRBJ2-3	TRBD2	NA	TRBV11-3	TGTGCCAGCAGCCCGGGGGGGCTACCCTTGGATACGCAGTATTTT	CASSPGGLPLDTQYF
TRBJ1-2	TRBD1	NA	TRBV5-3	TGTGCCAGAAGCCTTACCGGGACAGGATCTTCGATGGAGTATGGCTACACCTTC	CARSLTGTGSSMEYGYTF
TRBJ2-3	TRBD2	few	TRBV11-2	TGTGCCAGCAGCTCGGGACTAGACACAGATACGCAGTATTTT	CASSSGLDTDTQYF
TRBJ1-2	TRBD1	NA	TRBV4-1	TGCGCCAGCAGCCGCGGACAGGGGGCATTCAATGGCTACACCTTC	CASSRGQGAFNGYTF
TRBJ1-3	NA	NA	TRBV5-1	TGCGCCAGCAGCTTGGATTTGCCGGCGGCCTCTGGAAACACCATATATTTT	CASSLDLPAASGNTIYF
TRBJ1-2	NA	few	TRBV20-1	TGCAGTGCTAGAGCGGGTGGTCTCACCTTC	CSARAGGLTF
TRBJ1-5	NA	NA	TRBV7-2	TGTGCCAGCAGCTTAGGCCAGGGAGGTCAGCCCCAGCATTTT	CASSLGQGGQPQHF
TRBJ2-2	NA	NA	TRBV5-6	TGTGCCAGCAGCCTGGACAGTTCGAACACCGGGGAGCTGTTTTTT	CASSLDSSNTGELFF
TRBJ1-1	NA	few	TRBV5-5	TGTGCCAGCAGCCTCGAAGGGGCGGCTTTCTTT	CASSLEGAAFF
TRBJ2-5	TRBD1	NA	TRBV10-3	TGTGCCATCAGTAACAGGGGGACTCTCCAAGAGACCCAGTACTTC	CAISNRGTLQETQYF
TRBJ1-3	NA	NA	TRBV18	TGTGCCAGCTCACCCATTATGACAGGCTCTGGAAACACCATATATTTT	CASSPIMTGSGNTIYF
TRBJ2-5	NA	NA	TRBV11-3	TGTGCCAGCAGCTTAGCGGGCAGGGGGACCCAGTACTTC	CASSLAGRGTQYF
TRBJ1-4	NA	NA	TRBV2	TGTGCCAGCAGGCCCGGCGTCCTGGGGCAAAAACTGTTTTTT	CASRPGVLGQKLFF
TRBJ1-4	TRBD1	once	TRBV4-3	TGCGCCAGCAGCCCTCTCAGGGGGGAAAAACTGTTTTTT	CASSPLRGEKLFF
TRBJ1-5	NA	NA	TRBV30	TGTGCCTGGAGTGTGGGACACTTCAATCAGCCCCAGCATTTT	CAWSVGHFNQPQHF
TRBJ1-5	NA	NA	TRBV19	TGTGCCAGTACCGACCGTGGGGGCAGTAGCAATCAGCCCCAGCATTTT	CASTDRGGSSNQPQHF
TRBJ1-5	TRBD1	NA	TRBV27	TGTGCCAGCAGTGGGACAGGGGCCAATCAGCCCCAGCATTTT	CASSGTGANQPQHF
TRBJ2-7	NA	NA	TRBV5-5	TGTGCCAGCAGCTTGGTCGGCGAGCAGTACTTC	CASSLVGEQYF
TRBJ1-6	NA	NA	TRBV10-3	TGTGCCATCAGTGATCGGGATAGCTTTAATTCACCCCTCCACTTT	CAISDRDSFNSPLHF
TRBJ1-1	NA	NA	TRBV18	TGTGCCAGCTCACCCAGGGCAGGTGGGGGGATGAACACTGAAGCTTTCTTT	CASSPRAGGGMNTEAFF
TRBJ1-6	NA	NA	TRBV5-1	TGCGCCAGCAGCTTAACCAGAAATTCACCCCTCCACTTT	CASSLTRNSPLHF
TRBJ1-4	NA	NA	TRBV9	TGTGCCAGCAGCCCTCGGACCCAGGGTGAAAAACTGTTTTTT	CASSPRTQGEKLFF
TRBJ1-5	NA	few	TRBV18	TGTGCCAGCTCATCATCACAAGGGGGAGGCAATCAGCCCCAGCATTTT	CASSSSQGGGNQPQHF
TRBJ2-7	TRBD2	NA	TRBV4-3	TGCGCCAGCAGCCAAGAAACTAGCGGGAGGGCCTTTGTCTACGAGCAGTACTTC	CASSQETSGRAFVYEQYF
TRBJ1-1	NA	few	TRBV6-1	TGTGCCAGCAGCCTATGGGGGACTTCTGAAGCTTTCTTT	CASSLWGTSEAFF
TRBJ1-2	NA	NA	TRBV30	TGTGCCTGGACCCGTGGCCTAGTGGATGGCTACACCTTC	CAWTRGLVDGYTF